Included here is one TCR beta chain sequence, with context. Its matching antigen is unknown. This sample was included in a study of T cells in tuberculosis. Study results and limitations: The TCR-beta difference was not significant; alpha differences partly reflected length.

V lost 5 bases and J lost 3, with 13 bases in between. This CDR3 is built from 15 residues. Germline-derived CDR1 and CDR2 are SGHNT and YENEEA. Sequencing used immunoSEQ multiplex PCR; TCRdb keeps in-frame clones, though not all of them. The data contain about 25,000 clones, around 95% of them seen just once; the ten biggest clones take up over 8%. The chain uses TRBV11-3 and TRBJ2-2; TRBD1 might be the D (6 bases). This sequence originates from a donor under 30 with latent tuberculosis or without tuberculosis infection. The material sequenced was PBMCs. The CDR3 here is CASSPGQLDTGELFF. As DNA, the CDR3 is TGTGCCAGCAGCCCCGGACAGTTAGACACCGGGGAGCTGTTTTTT.